These 30 T cell receptor beta chains share one sample of origin, sequenced in a study of shared clonotypes between healthy human individuals. The assay was immunoSEQ multiplex PCR, and TCRdb's table has in-frame clones only and misses some. Among over a million clones listed, less than 99% were seen once. Sequencing was carried out using naive CD4+ T cells sorted from blood. The sample's subset: CD45RA+ positively selected. Every receptor here comes from a man aged 25 to 40 in good health.

This clone was detected only once. The V gene is TRBV18, the J gene TRBJ2-6; D not certain. This CDR3 is 17 amino acids long. In germline, CDR1 is KGHSH, CDR2 LQKENI. V was cut by 4 bases and J by 0 bases, with 13 bases left in between. The CDR3 protein is CASSQPGPSSGANVLTF. The CDR3 nucleotides read TGTGCCAGCTCACAGCCGGGCCCGAGCTCTGGGGCCAACGTCCTGACTTTC.

The chain employs TRBV7-9 and TRBJ1-3; D uncertain. Germline-derived CDR1 and CDR2 are SEHNR and FQNEAQ (reference sequence). The CDR3 runs to 14 residues. Between the trimmed V and J ends, which lost 5 bases and 1 base, there was a span of 9 bases. CDR3: CASSVGGSGNTIYF. The CDR3 bases are TGTGCCAGCAGCGTAGGAGGATCTGGAAACACCATATATTTT.

The genes are TRBV18 and TRBJ2-3, with 9 nucleotides matching TRBD2. The junction had 6 bases not matched to a gene; V was cut back by 4 bases and J by 1 base. CDR3 size: 16 residues. Looked up from germline, CDR1 is KGHSH and CDR2 is LQKENI. CDR3 DNA sequence: TGTGCCAGCTCACTGAGGACTAGCGTGGGCACAGATACGCAGTATTTT. Translated, it gives CASSLRTSVGTDTQYF.

The chain has TRBV5-1 and TRBJ2-7; 10 nucleotides line up with TRBD2. Germline V gene lookup returns CDR1 SGHRS and CDR2 YFSETQ. The trim removed 4 bases at V and 2 bases at J, leaving 6 bases unmatched. This CDR3 region has 15 residues. The CDR3 sequence: CASSLGTSEAYEQYF. For the CDR3, the DNA is TGCGCCAGCAGCCTAGGGACTAGCGAGGCCTACGAGCAGTACTTC.

About this clone itself: The same CDR3 can be traced to other DNA sequences in this sample. The rearrangement uses TRBV5-4 and TRBJ2-1, with D hard to call. CDR1 SGHNT and CDR2 YYREEE come from the germline V gene (reference sequence). The CDR3 runs to 14 residues. V dropped 0 bases and J dropped 2 bases, with 6 bases sitting between them. The CDR3 sequence is CASSLDSTYNEQFF. Written as DNA, the CDR3 is TGTGCCAGCAGCTTGGATTCTACCTACAATGAGCAGTTCTTC. The full variable domain, with the rest looked up from reference TRBV5-4 and TRBJ2-1, is ETGVTQSPTHLIKTRGQQVTLRCSSQSGHNTVSWYQQALGQGPQFIFQYYREEENGRGNFPPRFSGLQFPNYSSELNVNALELDDSALYLCASSLDSTYNEQFFGPGTRLTVL.

J is TRBJ2-1 and V is TRBV7-2; D call uncertain. Germline V gives CDR1 SGHTA, CDR2 FQGNSA. The V end was cut by 5 bases, the J end by 9 bases, with 11 bases between. This CDR3 is 12 amino acids long. DNA for the CDR3: TGTGCCAGCAGCCCGTATAGCCGTGAGCAGTTCTTC. Protein product: CASSPYSREQFF.

V usage is TRBV20-1 and J usage is TRBJ2-1; either TRBD1 or TRBD2 may fit D (5 bases each). The CDR3 extends over 11 amino acids. The V gene's germline CDR1 is DFQATT and CDR2 SNEGSKA (reference sequence). With 5 bases removed from V and 5 bases from J, the gap between germline ends came to 7 bases. The CDR3 region has the DNA TGCAGTGCTGGGACCCACAATGAGCAGTTCTTC. Translating gives CSAGTHNEQFF.

The genes are TRBV11-3 and TRBJ2-3; D remains unclear. In germline, CDR1 is SGHNT, CDR2 YENEEA. The CDR3 covers 12 residues. Deletions cut 0 bases from V and 4 bases from J, with 2 bases between. This CDR3 is CASSLDADTQYF. The CDR3 DNA sequence: TGTGCCAGCAGCTTAGACGCAGATACGCAGTATTTT. Full variable domain (outside the CDR3, taken from reference TRBV11-3 and TRBJ2-3): EAGVVQSPRYKIIEKKQPVAFWCNPISGHNTLYWYLQNLGQGPELLIRYENEEAVDDSQLPKDRFSAERLKGVDSTLKIQPAELGDSAVYLCASSLDADTQYFGPGTRLTVL.

The chain carries TRBV7-6 and TRBJ2-2; 9 positions match TRBD2. From germline, CDR1 is SGHVS and CDR2 FNYEAQ. V trimming: 5 bases; J trimming: 0 bases; junction bases outside the gene matches: 10. CDR3 length: 18 amino acids. As DNA, the CDR3 is TGTGCCAGCAGCCAACCTACTAGCGGGTTCGCGAACACCGGGGAGCTGTTTTTT. Its protein is CASSQPTSGFANTGELFF.

The chain couples TRBV6-1 to TRBJ2-1, with D unclear. This CDR3 comprises 12 residues. Germline V gene data show CDR1 as MNHNS and CDR2 as SASEGT. V shed 10 bases and J shed 3 bases, with 10 bases lying between them. CDR3 region: CATPNIYNEQFF. The CDR3 bases are TGTGCCACCCCGAATATCTACAATGAGCAGTTCTTC.

This clone was observed a single time. V gene TRBV5-4 combines with J gene TRBJ2-5; D not resolved. The CDR3 runs to 16 residues. Germline V gene lookup returns CDR1 SGHNT and CDR2 YYREEE (reference sequence). V was shortened by 1 base and J by 4 bases, with 17 bases between the two germline ends. CDR3 sequence (DNA): TGTGCCAGCAGCTTGCGGCGGAGCCTCGCGACAGAGACCCAGTACTTC. Protein: CASSLRRSLATETQYF.

The chain recombines TRBV5-4 with TRBJ1-1, with D hard to call. The CDR3 runs to 13 residues. Germline V CDR1 and CDR2: SGHNT, YYREEE (reference sequence). Trimming shortened V by 1 base and J by 6 bases, and 10 bases separated the two germline ends. The CDR3 DNA is TGTGCCAGCAGCTTGATAGGGATCCCTGAAGCTTTCTTT. Translated: CASSLIGIPEAFF.

Notes on this clone: Additional DNA sequences in this sample encode the identical CDR3. V and J are TRBV4-3 and TRBJ1-1, with D possibly matching TRBD1 (5 bases). There are 14 residues in the CDR3. Germline V gene lookup returns CDR1 LGHNA and CDR2 YSLEER. V was pared by 0 bases and J by 4 bases, with 9 bases between. CDR3 DNA: TGCGCCAGCAGCCAAGAAACGAGGGGCACTGAAGCTTTCTTT. It encodes CASSQETRGTEAFF.

V gene TRBV4-1 combines with J gene TRBJ2-1; D not certain. V was pared by 1 base and J by 7 bases, with 8 bases between. Germline CDR1 MGHRA, CDR2 YSYEKL. The CDR3 is 13 residues long. DNA for the CDR3: TGCGCCAGCAGCCAAGTGGCTCCAAATGAGCAGTTCTTC. Its protein product is CASSQVAPNEQFF.

The chain employs TRBV5-5 and TRBJ1-5; D ambiguous. Germline CDR1 is SGHKS and CDR2 is YYEKEE (reference sequence). V dropped 0 bases and J dropped 3 bases, with 13 bases sitting between them. The CDR3 extends over 16 amino acids. The CDR3 loop is CASSLVGRADNQPQHF. In DNA form, the CDR3 reads TGTGCCAGCAGCTTGGTAGGTAGGGCGGACAATCAGCCCCAGCATTTT.

The J gene is TRBJ2-5, the V gene TRBV11-3, with D hard to call. The CDR3 runs to 13 residues. Trimming removed 5 bases from V and 3 bases from J, with 10 bases in between. Looked up from germline, CDR1 is SGHNT and CDR2 is YENEEA. CDR3 in amino acids: CASSQNNEETQYF. Here the CDR3 DNA reads TGTGCCAGCAGCCAGAACAACGAAGAGACCCAGTACTTC.

The genes are TRBV18 and TRBJ2-7, with 12 bases fitting TRBD2. Trimming took 2 bases from V and 6 from J; bases not matched to a gene: 17. This CDR3 has 19 amino acids. CDR1 KGHSH and CDR2 LQKENI come from the germline V gene. The CDR3 protein is CASSPTVGLAGGKAGEQYF. The CDR3 DNA follows: TGTGCCAGCTCACCAACGGTGGGGCTAGCGGGAGGGAAGGCGGGCGAGCAGTACTTC.

The CDR3: CASSYQVFGGGVNEQFF. The CDR3 DNA sequence: TGTGCCAGCAGCTATCAGGTCTTCGGGGGAGGGGTCAATGAGCAGTTCTTC. The V call is TRBV9, the J call TRBJ2-1; TRBD2 matches 7 bases. V was pared by 4 bases and J by 6 bases, with 16 bases of the junction left unmatched. This CDR3 contains 17 residues. Germline V gene sequence: CDR1 SGDLS, CDR2 YYNGEE.

This clone has a single count. The chain uses TRBV5-8 and TRBJ1-2; 8 bases match TRBD1. The V and J ends lost 6 bases and 4 bases, in that order; junction bases with no gene match: 11. This CDR3 comprises 15 residues. CDR1 and CDR2 (germline): SGHTS, YDEGEE. The DNA of the CDR3 is TGTGCCAGCAATGATCACAGGGGGGGTAGCTATGGCTACACCTTC. This translates into CASNDHRGGSYGYTF.

This chain links TRBV30 with TRBJ2-3, with 11 bases matching TRBD2. Germline CDR1 and CDR2: GTSNPN and SVGIG (reference sequence). The CDR3 consists of 15 residues. V shed 3 bases, J shed 1 base, and the junction held 3 bases outside the gene matches. The CDR3 DNA follows: TGTGCCTGGAGAATGGGACTAGCGGGCACAGATACGCAGTATTTT. It codes for CAWRMGLAGTDTQYF.

Concerning this clone: The same CDR3 can be traced to other DNA sequences in this sample. The V gene is TRBV28, the J gene TRBJ2-7; D unresolved. This CDR3 has 11 amino acids. The germline V and J ends were trimmed by 5 bases and 2 bases, with 4 bases remaining between them. CDR1 and CDR2 (germline): MDHEN, SYDVKM. CDR3 sequence (DNA): TGTGCCAGCAGTCAGCCCTACGAGCAGTACTTC. Its translation: CASSQPYEQYF.

The chain joins TRBV10-2 to TRBJ2-3, with 14 bases fitting TRBD2. Looked up from germline, CDR1 is WSHSY and CDR2 is SAAADI. V lost 5 bases, J lost 1 base, and 8 bases stayed unmatched. This CDR3 has 18 amino acids. The CDR3 DNA reads as TGCGCCAGCAGTAGTTGGACTAGCGGGAGGCAGGGCACAGATACGCAGTATTTT. This gives the protein CASSSWTSGRQGTDTQYF.

The chain is built from TRBV5-4 and TRBJ1-1; TRBD1 aligns across 9 bases. Germline V CDR1 and CDR2: SGHNT, YYREEE (reference sequence). This CDR3 region has 16 residues. With V trimmed by 4 bases and J by 8 bases, 15 bases remained unmatched. In nucleotides, the CDR3 is TGTGCCAGCAGCCCTACCCCGACAGGGGGACTACAAGAAGCTTTCTTT. This translates into CASSPTPTGGLQEAFF.

The CDR3 DNA is TGTGCCAGCAGCCGGGACACGAATCAGCCCCAGCATTTT. Its protein is CASSRDTNQPQHF. The chain is built from TRBV5-4 and TRBJ1-5; maybe TRBD1 (6 bases). V shed 4 bases and J shed 4 bases, with 9 bases lying between them. CDR3 size: 13 residues. Germline CDR1 reads SGHNT; CDR2 reads YYREEE (reference sequence).

V usage is TRBV25-1 and J usage is TRBJ2-1; 14 bases agree with TRBD2. The CDR3 runs 18 residues. Germline lookup yields CDR1 MGHDK and CDR2 SYGVNS. The trim removed 2 bases at V and 0 bases at J, leaving 3 bases unmatched. CDR3: CASSEAGTSGSSYNEQFF. The CDR3 DNA reads TGTGCCAGCAGTGAAGCTGGGACTAGCGGGAGCTCCTACAATGAGCAGTTCTTC.

The chain joins TRBV6-1 to TRBJ1-2, with D uncertain. V was trimmed by 3 bases and J by 8 bases, leaving 13 bases between them. In germline, CDR1 is MNHNS, CDR2 SASEGT. The CDR3 runs 13 residues. The CDR3 here is CASSDSTGLGYTF. CDR3 in DNA: TGTGCCAGCAGTGACTCCACTGGGCTAGGCTACACCTTC.

The genes are TRBV5-1 and TRBJ2-2; TRBD2 aligns across 11 bases. Germline V gene data show CDR1 as SGHRS and CDR2 as YFSETQ. V shed 4 bases, J shed 3 bases, and the junction held 5 bases outside the gene matches. The CDR3 runs 16 residues. DNA for the CDR3: TGCGCCAGCAGCGTTGGTAGCGGGAGGGACACCGGGGAGCTGTTTTTT. Protein sequence: CASSVGSGRDTGELFF.

The table lists this clone with a count of one. The V and J genes are TRBV5-1 and TRBJ2-2; 8 positions agree with TRBD1. In germline, CDR1 is SGHRS, CDR2 YFSETQ. The length of the CDR3 is 14 residues. Trimming cost V 6 bases and J 6 bases; bases outside gene matches: 7. The CDR3 sequence: CASNTGQGSGELFF. The CDR3 region has the DNA TGCGCCAGCAACACTGGACAGGGCTCCGGGGAGCTGTTTTTT. Full variable domain (rest looked up from reference TRBV5-1 and TRBJ2-2): KAGVTQTPRYLIKTRGQQVTLSCSPISGHRSVSWYQQTPGQGLQFLFEYFSETQRNKGNFPGRFSGRQFSNSRSEMNVSTLELGDSALYLCASNTGQGSGELFFGEGSRLTVL.

The DNA for the CDR3 is TGTGCCAGCAGCTTAACGGAAGGGCGAAACATTCAGTACTTC. Translated: CASSLTEGRNIQYF. The chain has TRBV7-9 and TRBJ2-4; D gene unclear. The CDR3 is 14 residues long. Germline-derived CDR1 and CDR2 are SEHNR and FQNEAQ (reference sequence). Trimming shortened V by 2 bases and J by 6 bases, and 11 bases separated the two germline ends.

V and J are TRBV7-2 and TRBJ2-3; 8 nucleotides align to TRBD2. V trimming: 1 base; J trimming: 3 bases; junction bases outside the gene matches: 3. This CDR3 contains 15 residues. Germline assignment: CDR1 SGHTA and CDR2 FQGNSA. CDR3 in amino acids: CASSLESGRTDTQYF. The DNA for the CDR3 is TGTGCCAGCAGCTTAGAGAGCGGGAGAACAGATACGCAGTATTTT.